The 20 T cell receptor beta chains below come from one sample, sequenced in a study. Cells sorted as Tregs were CD4+, CD25+ and CD127-/low. Via MiXCR, TCRdb re-called the 5' RACE reads, giving one row per CDR3 protein. In the table there are around 10,000 distinct CDR3 sequences, about 15% of which are singletons. Sequencing was carried out using Tregs sorted from a lymph node. Receptors originate from a female donor with breast cancer.

This clonotype was found many times. The genes are TRBV3-1 and TRBJ1-2; TRBD1 matches 7 bases. Per the germline V gene, CDR1 is LGHDT and CDR2 is YNNKEL (reference sequence). Trimming removed 2 bases from V and 8 bases from J; junction bases left unmatched: 5. The CDR3 has 13 amino acids. The CDR3 loop is CASSQSTGEGYTF. The CDR3 coding sequence is TGTGCCAGCAGCCAAAGCACAGGGGAGGGCTACACCTTC.

By proportion, this clonotype is medium-sized (0.01 to 0.1%). The chain employs TRBV7-2 and TRBJ1-2, with D maybe TRBD1 (6 bases). Germline CDR1 and CDR2: SGHTA and FQGNSA. The CDR3 extends over 15 amino acids. Deletions cut 5 bases from V and 3 bases from J, with 16 bases between. CDR3 sequence (DNA): TGTGCCAGCAGCCAACAAGTAGGGGGGGACTATGGCTACACCTTC. This sequence encodes CASSQQVGGDYGYTF.

This clonotype was counted at least ten times. The CDR3 reads CASRGGQARYTF. CDR3 bases: TGTGCCAGCAGGGGGGGACAGGCTCGCTACACCTTC. This rearrangement joins TRBV27 to TRBJ1-2; 8 nucleotides line up with TRBD1. CDR1 and CDR2 from the germline V gene are MNHEY and SMNVEV (reference sequence). V was pared by 6 bases and J by 9 bases, with 6 bases of the junction left unmatched. The CDR3 runs 12 residues.

In its sample, this clonotype was seen once. Germline and junction disagree at one end, which may indicate a read error. The gene calls are TRBV12-3 or TRBV12-4 and TRBJ2-5, with D unresolved. The CDR3 has 11 amino acids. CDR3 region: CAGSSQETQYF. The CDR3 DNA reads as TGTGCCGGCAGTTCACAAGAGACCCAGTACTTC.

This chain uses TRBV5-1 with TRBJ2-3; D not certain. Germline CDR1 SGHRS, CDR2 YFSETQ. The CDR3 extends over 12 amino acids. Trimming left V 5 bases short and J 6 bases short, with 10 bases between. This CDR3 reads CASRGTGDTQYF. In DNA form, the CDR3 reads TGCGCCAGCAGAGGCACCGGGGATACGCAGTATTTT.

This clonotype was picked up a small number of times. The CDR3 ends on some other residue instead of the conserved phenylalanine or tryptophan, so this is likely a read error. V gene TRBV5-1 combines with J gene TRBJ1-2; 7 nucleotides align to TRBD1. Trimming took 4 bases from V and 6 from J; bases not matched to a gene: 9. CDR1 SGHRS and CDR2 YFSETQ come from the germline V gene. This CDR3 is built from 14 residues. For the CDR3, the DNA is TGCGCCAGCAGCCCGGACGGGACAGAAGATGGCTACACCTGC. Its translation is CASSPDGTEDGYTC.

This clonotype was seen repeatedly, ten times or more. J is TRBJ2-7 and V is TRBV4-1; D is undetermined. Trimming took 0 bases from V and 0 from J, leaving 9 bases between them. This CDR3 region has 15 residues. Germline V gene sequence: CDR1 MGHRA, CDR2 YSYEKL. In DNA, the CDR3 is TGCGCCAGCAGCCAAGATAGAGAGCGCTCCTACGAGCAGTACTTC. It translates to CASSQDRERSYEQYF.

This clonotype was seen ten or more times. Mismatch with germline at one junction end may stem from a read error. The CDR3 DNA reads as TGTGCCTGTATACAGGGGGCGGAGCAGCTCTTC. As protein: CACIQGAEQLF. This chain uses TRBV30 with TRBJ2-1, with TRBD1 matching over 9 bases. The germline CDR1 and CDR2 sequences are GTSNPN and SVGIG (reference sequence). This CDR3 is 11 amino acids long.

Of note for this clonotype: A read error may produce the germline difference seen at one junction end. The chain combines TRBV12-3 or TRBV12-4 with TRBJ2-1; a weak D match, TRBD2 (7 bases). CDR3 length: 16 amino acids. CDR3: CASTLEAGATYNVQFF. CDR3 nucleotides: TGTGCCAGCACCCTCGAGGCGGGGGCCACCTACAATGTGCAGTTCTTC.

This clonotype was detected many times. The V gene is TRBV7-2, the J gene TRBJ2-7, with unresolved D. CDR1 is SGHTA and CDR2 is FQGNSA in the germline V gene. Trimming pared 5 bases from V and 5 bases from J, leaving 13 bases between. The CDR3 spans 13 residues. CDR3 nucleotide sequence: TGTGCCAGCAGCCAAATCCCCCACAACGAGCAGTACTTC. As protein: CASSQIPHNEQYF.

This clonotype turned up a few times. The CDR3 nucleotides are TGTGCCAGCAGTTCCTCCAGACTAGCAAACAATGAGCAGTTCTTC. Residues: CASSSSRLANNEQFF. The V call is TRBV28, the J call TRBJ2-1, with TRBD2 matching over 7 bases. Trimming took 4 bases from V and 5 from J; bases not matched to a gene: 8. Germline V gene lookup returns CDR1 MDHEN and CDR2 SYDVKM. The CDR3 runs 15 residues. The full variable domain, its missing parts supplied by reference TRBV28 and TRBJ2-1, is DVKVTQSSRYLVKRTGEKVFLECVQDMDHENMFWYRQDPGLGLRLIYFSYDVKMKEKGDIPEGYSVSREKKERFSLILESASTNQTSMYLCASSSSRLANNEQFFGPGTRLTVL.

Sample share makes this clonotype medium-sized. V and J are TRBV12-3 or TRBV12-4 and TRBJ2-5; the D is unclear. CDR3 size: 11 residues. Trimming shortened V by 2 bases and J by 2 bases, and 0 bases separated the two germline ends. CDR3 region: CASSLQETQYF. CDR3 DNA: TGTGCCAGCAGTTTACAAGAGACCCAGTACTTC.

This clonotype was seen repeatedly, ten times or more. The rearrangement joins TRBV30 to TRBJ2-6, with D unclear. The CDR3 extends over 15 amino acids. Germline V lookup: CDR1 GTSNPN, CDR2 SVGIG (reference sequence). V was trimmed by 0 bases and J by 0 bases, leaving 6 bases between them. The CDR3 sequence: CAWSVGDSGANVLTF. The DNA of the CDR3 is TGTGCCTGGAGTGTTGGCGACTCTGGGGCCAACGTCCTGACTTTC.

In its sample, this clonotype was seen many times. The chain employs TRBV29-1 and TRBJ2-1; 8 bases are shared with TRBD1. V gave up 2 bases and J gave up 4 bases; unmatched junction bases: 4. This CDR3 region has 14 residues. Germline assignment: CDR1 SQVTM and CDR2 ANQGSEA. CDR3 coding DNA: TGCAGCGTTGAAATTCAGGGGGCTTACAATGAGCAGTTCTTC. This translates into CSVEIQGAYNEQFF.

This clonotype counts as medium-sized. V is TRBV5-1 and J is TRBJ2-2; the match to TRBD2 covers 8 bases. The ends lost 2 bases at V and 1 base at J; junction bases unmatched: 1. The germline CDR1 and CDR2 sequences are SGHRS and YFSETQ. The CDR3 has 15 residues. The CDR3 DNA reads as TGCGCCAGCAGCTTAAGCGGGAGGAACACCGGGGAGCTGTTTTTT. Translating it yields CASSLSGRNTGELFF.

This clonotype is medium-sized. CDR3 in DNA: TGTGCCAGCAGCCAAGCGTATGAGCAGTTCTTC. Its protein product is CASSQAYEQFF. The gene calls are TRBV6-2 or TRBV6-3 and TRBJ2-1; D remains ambiguous. Germline CDR1 is MNHEY and CDR2 is SVGEGT. Trimming removed 6 bases from V and 8 bases from J, with 8 bases in between. The CDR3 sequence is 11 residues long.

In this sample, this clonotype is medium-sized. This rearrangement joins TRBV7-2 to TRBJ2-7; D call uncertain. CDR1 and CDR2 from the germline V gene are SGHTA and FQGNSA. The CDR3 runs to 13 residues. Trimming stripped 4 bases from V and 2 bases from J, with 9 bases between. The CDR3 spells CASSSSTTYEQYF. The CDR3 DNA reads as TGTGCCAGCAGCTCGTCCACTACCTACGAGCAGTACTTC. The full variable domain, in which reference TRBV7-2 and TRBJ2-7 provide the parts outside the CDR3, is GAGVSQSPSNKVTEKGKDVELRCDPISGHTALYWYRQSLGQGLEFLIYFQGNSAPDKSGLPSDRFSAERTGGSVSTLTIQRTQQEDSAVYLCASSSSTTYEQYFGPGTRLTVT.

This clonotype rates as medium-sized. The chain has TRBV9 and TRBJ2-3; TRBD2 matches 9 bases. Per germline, CDR1 SGDLS and CDR2 YYNGEE. The CDR3 loop spans 15 amino acids. V dropped 7 bases and J dropped 2; count of bases not matched to a gene: 8. CDR3 nucleotides: TGTGCCAGCTCTCGGCGGGAGGGCCTCACAGATACGCAGTATTTT. Translation: CASSRREGLTDTQYF.

This clonotype is medium-sized within its sample. The chain couples TRBV20-1 to TRBJ2-1; 14 bases align to TRBD2. Unmatched junction bases numbered 10, after V lost 6 bases and J lost 12 bases. The length of the CDR3 is 14 residues. From germline, CDR1 is DFQATT and CDR2 SNEGSKA (reference sequence). The CDR3: CSARLTSGRAGQFF. CDR3 in DNA: TGCAGTGCAAGGCTGACTAGCGGGAGGGCCGGGCAGTTCTTC.

In its sample, this clonotype was seen once. This chain uses TRBV12-3 or TRBV12-4 with TRBJ1-1; 9 bases are shared with TRBD1. V was pared by 4 bases and J by 1 base, with 13 bases of the junction left unmatched. CDR3 length: 18 amino acids. CDR3 in amino acids: CASSSVPLDRGPNTEAFF. CDR3 coding DNA: TGTGCCAGCAGTTCTGTACCGCTGGACAGGGGACCGAACACTGAAGCTTTCTTT.